This TCR beta chain comes out of a study of shared clonotypes between healthy human individuals. Study-wide context: In total, the donors were two women and three men aged 18 to 49. CD4 naive cells filled three plates per donor, CD4 memory three, CD8 naive two and CD8 memory one. The study's findings and limits: Only blood was sampled; tissue repertoires likely differ.

Deep was the level used in running the assay. Using immunoSEQ multiplex PCR, the repertoire was profiled, and TCRdb retains in-frame clones only, with some absent. The sample has roughly 2 million clones, just under 95% seen once; the top ten hold about 1.1%. On this clone: No antigen is known for it. Other DNA sequences in this sample translate to the same CDR3.

Terminally differentiated effector memory CD45RA+ cells were left out of the naive CD8 fraction, which was CD45RO-negative and positively selected for CCR7. The length of the CDR3 is 16 residues. The V segment lost 0 bases and the J segment 5 bases; nucleotides outside the gene matches: 3. CDR1 is MGHRA, CDR2 YSYEKL, per germline. What was sequenced was naive CD8+ T cells sorted from blood. This chain joins TRBV4-1 and TRBJ2-5; 13 bases map to TRBD2. The sequence came from a young man in good health. CDR3 region: CASSQELAGGLETQYF. The CDR3 DNA reads as TGCGCCAGCAGCCAAGAACTAGCGGGGGGGCTGGAGACCCAGTACTTC.